Below are 31 T cell receptor beta chains sequenced from a single sample in a study of response to subunit inactivated influenza vaccine. TCRdb passed the RT-PCR reads through MiXCR, listing each CDR3 protein once. The data hold roughly 290,000 distinct CDR3 sequences, with 20% to 25% observed a single time. The specimen comprised PBMCs from blood, sampled roughly 20 months after vaccination. These receptor sequences come from a man aged 45-69 years who received an inactivated influenza vaccine.

This clonotype was counted only a few times. The chain combines TRBV28 with TRBJ1-3, with TRBD1 matching 9 bases. The CDR3 extends over 16 amino acids. Per the germline V gene, CDR1 is MDHEN and CDR2 is SYDVKM. The junction had 6 bases not matched to a gene; V was cut back by 5 bases and J by 1 base. This chain's CDR3 is CASSTPGTGSGNTIYF. DNA of the CDR3: TGTGCCAGCAGTACCCCAGGGACAGGGTCTGGAAACACCATATATTTT.

The CDR3 DNA sequence: TGTGCCAGCAGCTTAGTCGCAGGGGGTTTGGGAGGCTACACCTTC. This codes for CASSLVAGGLGGYTF. The chain combines TRBV7-8 with TRBJ1-2; TRBD1 aligns across 7 bases. The CDR3 length is 15 residues. Germline assignment: CDR1 SGHVS and CDR2 FQNEAQ. J lost 8 bases, V lost 1 base, and 10 bases had no gene match.

This chain links TRBV7-9 with TRBJ2-3; TRBD2 matches at 10 bases. J was trimmed by 6 bases and V by 5 bases; bases with no gene match: 11. Per the germline V gene, CDR1 is SEHNR and CDR2 is FQNEAQ (reference sequence). This CDR3 is built from 16 residues. The CDR3 protein is CASSHVLAGGWDTQYF. The CDR3 bases are TGTGCCAGCAGCCACGTCTTAGCGGGGGGCTGGGATACGCAGTATTTT.

This clonotype turned up a few times. The chain uses TRBV15 and TRBJ2-5; 7 bases align to TRBD2. This CDR3 is 14 amino acids long. J gave up 7 bases and V 2 bases, and 7 bases lay outside the gene matches. Looked up from germline, CDR1 is LNHNV and CDR2 is YYDKDF (reference sequence). The CDR3 nucleotides read TGTGCCACCAGCAGAAGAACTAGCGTTGGGACCCAGTACTTC. Protein: CATSRRTSVGTQYF. The whole variable domain, filled in from reference TRBV15 and TRBJ2-5, reads DAMVIQNPRYQVTQFGKPVTLSCSQTLNHNVMYWYQQKSSQAPKLLFHYYDKDFNNEADTPDNFQSRRPNTSFCFLDIRSPGLGDTAMYLCATSRRTSVGTQYFGPGTRLLVL.

V is TRBV11-1 and J is TRBJ2-1; D not certain. The V gene's germline CDR1 is SGHAT and CDR2 FQDESV (reference sequence). The CDR3 contains 14 residues. Trimming removed 1 base from V and 6 bases from J, with 10 bases in between. The CDR3 reads CASSLGSSSNEQFF. In nucleotides, the CDR3 is TGTGCCAGCAGCTTAGGGTCAAGCTCCAATGAGCAGTTCTTC.

The rearrangement links TRBV4-2 to TRBJ1-4, with unresolved D. This CDR3 region has 14 residues. Trimming stripped 0 bases from V and 7 bases from J, with 9 bases between. Germline CDR1 and CDR2: LGHNA and YNFKEQ. This CDR3 is CASSQDSKSEKLFF. As DNA, the CDR3 is TGTGCCAGCAGCCAAGATTCCAAGTCTGAAAAACTGTTTTTT.

In this sample, this clonotype turned up once. The rearrangement joins TRBV28 to TRBJ2-1, with 10 bases matching TRBD1. Germline V gene sequence: CDR1 MDHEN, CDR2 SYDVKM. The CDR3 has 15 amino acids. Unmatched junction bases numbered 4, after V lost 3 bases and J lost 5 bases. CDR3 sequence: CASSFRDRGNNEQFF. The CDR3 nucleotides are TGTGCCAGCAGTTTCAGGGACAGGGGCAACAATGAGCAGTTCTTC. The whole variable domain, remainder taken from reference TRBV28 and TRBJ2-1, is DVKVTQSSRYLVKRTGEKVFLECVQDMDHENMFWYRQDPGLGLRLIYFSYDVKMKEKGDIPEGYSVSREKKERFSLILESASTNQTSMYLCASSFRDRGNNEQFFGPGTRLTVL.

This chain connects TRBV28 to TRBJ1-1, with D uncertain. CDR3 length: 14 amino acids. CDR1 is MDHEN, CDR2 SYDVKM, per germline. Trimming cost V 6 bases and J 0 bases, with 11 bases left between them. DNA of the CDR3: TGTGCCAGCAGCGGAAAACGTATGAACACTGAAGCTTTCTTT. Translation: CASSGKRMNTEAFF. The variable domain in full, completed from reference TRBV28 and TRBJ1-1, reads DVKVTQSSRYLVKRTGEKVFLECVQDMDHENMFWYRQDPGLGLRLIYFSYDVKMKEKGDIPEGYSVSREKKERFSLILESASTNQTSMYLCASSGKRMNTEAFFGQGTRLTVV.

This clonotype appeared a few times. The rearrangement links TRBV20-1 to TRBJ1-2; D is possibly TRBD1 (5 bases). V gave up 5 bases and J gave up 5 bases, with 12 bases separating them. Germline assignment: CDR1 DFQATT and CDR2 SNEGSKA (reference sequence). There are 12 residues in the CDR3. The CDR3 here is CSAEGTVYGYTF. The CDR3, as DNA: TGCAGTGCTGAGGGGACGGTGTATGGCTACACCTTC.

This rearrangement joins TRBV7-8 to TRBJ2-3; 7 bases fit TRBD2. This CDR3 spans 14 amino acids. The junction had 5 bases not matched to a gene; V was cut back by 3 bases and J by 5 bases. Germline V lookup: CDR1 SGHVS, CDR2 FQNEAQ. The DNA for the CDR3 is TGTGCCAGCAGCTTCTCCGGGGGGAGAGATACGCAGTATTTT. As protein: CASSFSGGRDTQYF.

Many counts were recorded for this clonotype. The chain's CDR3 is CASSLAATSSVSSGNTIYF. CDR3 sequence (DNA): TGTGCCAGCAGCTTAGCGGCGACAAGCTCCGTTAGCTCTGGAAACACCATATATTTT. The genes are TRBV7-2 and TRBJ1-3; unclear D gene. Trimming removed 0 bases at V and 0 bases at J, with 18 bases between. CDR1 and CDR2 from the germline V gene are SGHTA and FQGNSA. The CDR3 extends over 19 amino acids.

This clonotype came up a few times. The chain links TRBV7-3 to TRBJ1-1; TRBD1 matches at 7 bases. This CDR3 spans 13 amino acids. Germline V gene data show CDR1 as SGHTA and CDR2 as FQGTGA. The ends lost 8 bases at V and 4 bases at J; junction bases unmatched: 7. In DNA, the CDR3 is TGTGCCAGCGCAGGGGGTGCGGGCACTGAAGCTTTCTTT. The encoded protein is CASAGGAGTEAFF.

The chain carries TRBV10-3 and TRBJ2-1; D is ambiguous. Trimming shortened V by 4 bases and J by 3 bases, and 7 bases separated the two germline ends. This CDR3 spans 13 amino acids. Germline-derived CDR1 and CDR2 are ENHRY and SYGVKD. The CDR3 spells CAISVQFYNEQFF. CDR3 sequence (DNA): TGTGCCATCAGTGTACAGTTCTACAATGAGCAGTTCTTC.

J is TRBJ2-5 and V is TRBV10-3; maybe TRBD2 (6 bases). CDR3 length: 12 amino acids. The V gene's germline CDR1 is ENHRY and CDR2 SYGVKD. Trimming removed 6 bases from V and 5 bases from J, with 10 bases in between. The CDR3 DNA follows: TGTGCCATCAGAGGGACTGCGGAGACCCAGTACTTC. Its translation: CAIRGTAETQYF.

This clonotype turned up a few times. The chain uses TRBV20-1 and TRBJ2-5; tentative D call: TRBD1 (6 bases). Germline CDR1 is DFQATT and CDR2 is SNEGSKA (reference sequence). The CDR3 sequence is 15 residues long. V was shortened by 0 bases and J by 2 bases, with 13 bases between the two germline ends. This chain's CDR3 is CSARETGTRQETQYF. Written as DNA, the CDR3 is TGCAGTGCTAGAGAGACGGGGACAAGACAAGAGACCCAGTACTTC.

The chain links TRBV11-2 to TRBJ2-3, with TRBD1 identical over 7 bases. CDR1 SGHAT and CDR2 FQNNGV come from the germline V gene. The J segment lost 8 bases and the V segment lost 1 base, leaving 6 bases of the junction unmatched. The CDR3 is 14 residues long. The CDR3 is CASSLAQGVGTQYF. The CDR3 coding sequence is TGTGCCAGCAGCTTAGCCCAGGGGGTCGGTACGCAGTATTTT.

This chain links TRBV7-9 with TRBJ1-1; 8 bases match TRBD1. Germline trimming cut 3 bases from V and 2 bases from J; bases unmatched to any gene: 5. The CDR3 is 15 residues long. Germline V gives CDR1 SEHNR, CDR2 FQNEAQ (reference sequence). Here the CDR3 reads CASSLGQVTNTEAFF. The CDR3 nucleotides read TGTGCCAGCAGCTTGGGACAGGTGACAAACACTGAAGCTTTCTTT.

This clonotype has just a few counts. The chain is built from TRBV5-5 and TRBJ1-5, with D unresolved. This CDR3 has 13 residues. V was shortened by 1 base and J by 3 bases, with 5 bases between the two germline ends. From germline, CDR1 is SGHKS and CDR2 YYEKEE (reference sequence). The CDR3 region is CASSLWFNQPQHF. CDR3 nucleotides: TGTGCCAGCAGCTTGTGGTTCAATCAGCCCCAGCATTTT.

The J gene is TRBJ1-4, the V gene TRBV27, with D possibly being TRBD1 (6 bases). V was pared by 3 bases and J by 5 bases, with 10 bases between. The CDR3 sequence is 14 residues long. CDR1 is MNHEY and CDR2 is SMNVEV in the germline V gene (reference sequence). This chain's CDR3 is CASSFGRGNEKLFF. CDR3 DNA: TGTGCCAGCAGTTTCGGCAGGGGCAATGAAAAACTGTTTTTT.

The V and J genes are TRBV4-3 and TRBJ2-7, with TRBD2 identical over 13 bases. This CDR3 is built from 16 residues. The germline CDR1 and CDR2 sequences are LGHNA and YSLEER. Unmatched junction bases numbered 5, after V lost 0 bases and J lost 6 bases. CDR3 region: CASSQDGLAGVAEQYF. CDR3 in DNA: TGCGCCAGCAGCCAAGATGGACTAGCGGGAGTTGCCGAGCAGTACTTC.

This clonotype was found many times. V usage is TRBV5-6 and J usage is TRBJ2-7; perhaps TRBD1 as D (5 bases). The CDR3 has 13 amino acids. CDR1 is SGHDT and CDR2 is YYEEEE in the germline V gene. V was shortened by 3 bases and J by 2 bases, with 9 bases between the two germline ends. The CDR3 region is CASSSTTAYEQYF. The CDR3 region has the DNA TGTGCCAGCAGCTCAACGACAGCCTACGAGCAGTACTTC.

The chain couples TRBV29-1 to TRBJ1-5; possible D gene TRBD1, 5 bases. The CDR3 is 16 residues long. Trimming left V 0 bases short and J 0 bases short, with 12 bases between. Germline CDR1 reads SQVTM; CDR2 reads ANQGSEA. This chain's CDR3 is CSVEDCRAGSNQPQHF. The CDR3 DNA reads TGCAGCGTTGAAGATTGCAGGGCTGGTAGCAATCAGCCCCAGCATTTT.

The J gene is TRBJ1-3, the V gene TRBV6-5, with 10 bases identical to TRBD1. The CDR3 runs to 16 residues. Germline V gene lookup returns CDR1 MNHEY and CDR2 SVGAGI. The ends lost 6 bases at V and 0 bases at J; junction bases unmatched: 5. The CDR3 bases are TGTGCCAGCAGGGGGACAGGGGCCCTCTCTGGAAACACCATATATTTT. Its protein is CASRGTGALSGNTIYF.

This chain joins TRBV27 and TRBJ1-4; D gene ambiguous. CDR1 and CDR2 (germline): MNHEY, SMNVEV (reference sequence). This CDR3 region has 13 residues. Trimming cost V 1 base and J 8 bases, with 8 bases left between them. Written as DNA, the CDR3 is TGTGCCAGCAGTTTATTGGACTCCGAAAAACTGTTTTTT. It codes for CASSLLDSEKLFF.

The table lists this clonotype with a few counts. The CDR3 DNA reads TGTGCCAGCAGTTACTCGGTCCTGGTTATCCCTAGTTCGGTATGGGGCAATCAGCCCCAGCATTTT. The encoded protein is CASSYSVLVIPSSVWGNQPQHF. The chain carries TRBV6-2 or TRBV6-3 and TRBJ1-5; D unresolved. Germline CDR1 and CDR2: MNHEY and SVGEGT. V lost 0 bases and J 2 bases, leaving 29 bases between the germline ends. The length of the CDR3 is 22 residues.

The chain recombines TRBV7-2 with TRBJ1-1, with TRBD1 matching over 7 bases. Germline V gives CDR1 SGHTA, CDR2 FQGNSA. CDR3 length equals 14 residues. With 3 bases clipped from V and 4 bases from J, the junction kept 5 bases outside the gene matches. The CDR3 loop reads CASSFGGGLTEAFF. CDR3 sequence (DNA): TGTGCCAGCAGCTTCGGAGGGGGCCTCACTGAAGCTTTCTTT.

The chain carries TRBV5-1 and TRBJ2-1; D tentatively reads TRBD1 or TRBD2 (5 bases each). Trimming cost V 1 base and J 6 bases, with 14 bases left between them. The germline V gene has CDR1 SGHRS and CDR2 YFSETQ. This CDR3 contains 15 residues. The CDR3 here is CASSLTGPDFNEQFF. Written as DNA, the CDR3 is TGCGCCAGCAGCTTGACGGGGCCTGATTTCAATGAGCAGTTCTTC.

This clonotype was observed a handful of times. The chain employs TRBV2 and TRBJ1-5; tentatively, D is TRBD1 (5 bases). With 3 bases removed from V and 4 bases from J, the gap between germline ends came to 10 bases. CDR1 and CDR2 (germline): SNHLY, FYNNEI. The CDR3 runs 14 residues. The CDR3 DNA reads as TGTGCCAGCAGTGACCGGCCAGGGAATCAGCCCCAGCATTTT. It yields the protein CASSDRPGNQPQHF.

This clonotype has ten or more counts. CDR3 sequence reads: CATMGDTTNQPQHF. In DNA, the CDR3 is TGTGCCACAATGGGAGACACGACTAATCAGCCCCAGCATTTT. J is TRBJ1-5 and V is TRBV10-3; D gene unclear. The CDR3 is made up of 14 amino acids. CDR1 and CDR2 (germline): ENHRY, SYGVKD. Deletions cut 10 bases from V and 4 bases from J, with 17 bases between.

This sequence joins TRBV5-1 and TRBJ2-1, with D possibly TRBD2 on 5 matching bases. CDR1 SGHRS and CDR2 YFSETQ come from the germline V gene. V was shortened by 4 bases and J by 0 bases, with 14 bases between the two germline ends. This CDR3 region has 16 residues. The CDR3 region is CASSPAGIHSYNEQFF. The CDR3, as DNA: TGCGCCAGCAGCCCCGCCGGGATTCACTCCTACAATGAGCAGTTCTTC.

The chain couples TRBV5-1 to TRBJ1-6; D gene ambiguous. Germline lookup yields CDR1 SGHRS and CDR2 YFSETQ. This CDR3 has 18 residues. Trimming took 2 bases from V and 0 from J, leaving 15 bases between them. Here the CDR3 DNA reads TGCGCCAGCAGCTTAGGCCCCCACGGAAGCTCCTATAATTCACCCCTCCACTTT. Protein: CASSLGPHGSSYNSPLHF.